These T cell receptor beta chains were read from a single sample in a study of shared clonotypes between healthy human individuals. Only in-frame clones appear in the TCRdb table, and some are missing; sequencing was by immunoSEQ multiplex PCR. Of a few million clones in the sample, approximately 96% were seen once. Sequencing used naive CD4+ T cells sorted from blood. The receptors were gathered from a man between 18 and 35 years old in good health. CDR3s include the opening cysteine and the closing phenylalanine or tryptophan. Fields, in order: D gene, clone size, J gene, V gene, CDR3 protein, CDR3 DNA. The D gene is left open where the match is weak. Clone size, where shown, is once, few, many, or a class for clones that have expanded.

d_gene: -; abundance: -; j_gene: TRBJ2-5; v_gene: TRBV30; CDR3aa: CACLGQPGETQYF; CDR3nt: TGTGCCTGCCTCGGGCAGCCCGGAGAGACCCAGTACTTC
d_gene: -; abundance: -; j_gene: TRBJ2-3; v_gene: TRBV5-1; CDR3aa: CASSLAEPPTDTQYF; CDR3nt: TGCGCCAGCAGCTTGGCCGAGCCCCCTACAGATACGCAGTATTTT
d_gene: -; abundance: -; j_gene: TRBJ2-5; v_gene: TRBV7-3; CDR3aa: CASSLARQETQYF; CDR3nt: TGTGCCAGCAGCTTGGCTAGACAAGAGACCCAGTACTTC
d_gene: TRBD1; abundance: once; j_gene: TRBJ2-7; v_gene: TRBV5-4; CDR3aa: CASSFGGDRGHEQYF; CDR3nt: TGTGCCAGCAGCTTCGGCGGGGACAGGGGGCACGAGCAGTACTTC
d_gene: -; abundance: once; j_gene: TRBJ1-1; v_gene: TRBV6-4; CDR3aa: CASSATGNTEAFF; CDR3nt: TGTGCCAGCAGTGCGACAGGGAACACTGAAGCTTTCTTT
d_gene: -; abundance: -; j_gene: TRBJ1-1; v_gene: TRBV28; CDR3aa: CASSVGGLNTEAFF; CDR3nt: TGTGCCAGCTCTGTTGGCGGGTTGAACACTGAAGCTTTCTTT
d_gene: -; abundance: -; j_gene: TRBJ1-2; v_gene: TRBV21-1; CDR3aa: CASSNVGRSYGYTF; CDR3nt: TGTGCCAGCAGCAATGTTGGACGGAGCTATGGCTACACCTTC
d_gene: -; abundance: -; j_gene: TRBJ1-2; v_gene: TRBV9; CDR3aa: CASSVEEGHGYTF; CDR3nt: TGTGCCAGCAGCGTGGAGGAGGGCCATGGCTACACCTTC
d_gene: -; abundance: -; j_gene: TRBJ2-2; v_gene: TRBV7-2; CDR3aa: CASSTPTLGGALTGELFF; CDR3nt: TGTGCCAGCAGCACCCCCACTCTGGGGGGCGCTTTAACCGGGGAGCTGTTTTTT
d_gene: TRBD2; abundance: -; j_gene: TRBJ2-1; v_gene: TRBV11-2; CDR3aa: CASSLFASGSGYNEQFF; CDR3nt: TGTGCCAGCAGCTTATTTGCTAGCGGGAGTGGCTACAATGAGCAGTTCTTC
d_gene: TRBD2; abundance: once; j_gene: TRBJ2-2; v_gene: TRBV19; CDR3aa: CASSGLAAGELFF; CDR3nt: TGTGCCAGTAGTGGACTAGCGGCCGGGGAGCTGTTTTTT
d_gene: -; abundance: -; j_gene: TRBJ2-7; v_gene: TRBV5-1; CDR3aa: CASSSIPGSYEQYF; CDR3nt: TGCGCCAGCAGCTCTATACCGGGGTCCTACGAGCAGTACTTC
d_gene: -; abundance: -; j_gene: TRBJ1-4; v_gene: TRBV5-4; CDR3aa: CASSLWGSTNEKLFF; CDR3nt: TGTGCCAGCAGCTTGTGGGGTTCAACTAATGAAAAACTGTTTTTT
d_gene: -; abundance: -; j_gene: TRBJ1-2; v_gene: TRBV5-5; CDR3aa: CASSLNSRTDYGYTF; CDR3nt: TGTGCCAGCAGCTTGAATTCGAGGACTGACTATGGCTACACCTTC